The rows below give T cell receptor beta chains drawn from one sample of a study of OX40 agonist ivuxolimab in advanced cancers. Sequencing was performed with immunoSEQ multiplex PCR; in TCRdb, only in-frame clones are kept and a portion is missing. This table holds some 57,000 clones, roughly 90% found once. The sequences come from CD4+ or CD8+ T cells sorted from blood, collected in a trial of the OX40 agonist ivuxolimab. The receptors shown here come from an adult with an advanced solid tumor such as melanoma, head and neck, liver or kidney cancer. The CDR3 runs from the conserved cysteine through the conserved F or W.

V	J	CDR3
TRBV30	TRBJ2-3	CAWSPSGTDAQYF
TRBV5-4	TRBJ2-7	CASSSRDRVSEQYF
TRBV6-5	TRBJ1-2	CASSYSPRQQVYGYTF
TRBV5-1	TRBJ1-1	CASSPGTGPNTEAFF
TRBV6-5	TRBJ1-1	CASSRSEGLVTEAFF
TRBV10-2	TRBJ1-5	CASSENPGRQPQHF
TRBV28	TRBJ2-5	CASSSGTGETQYF
TRBV5-1	TRBJ2-5	CASFGETQYF
TRBV6-4	TRBJ2-2	CASSLDGGAGELFF
TRBV28	TRBJ2-3	CASRTVFTDTQYF
TRBV11-2	TRBJ1-2	CASSFGGNYGYTF
TRBV4-1	TRBJ1-2	CASSQVAQSYYGYTF
TRBV4-1	TRBJ2-1	CASSYDRGDEQFF
TRBV5-3	TRBJ2-3	CASSLRAGTDTQYF
TRBV9	TRBJ2-1	CASSDRKSGSGPTYNEQFF
TRBV18	TRBJ2-7	CASSPPGQGFYEQYF
TRBV5-1	TRBJ1-2	CASSFGQGKDGYTF
TRBV7-2	TRBJ2-7	CASSLGTPMGQYF
TRBV28	TRBJ2-1	CASTPSWGGPYEDEQFF
TRBV18	TRBJ2-1	CASSPRQGGHEQFF
TRBV28	TRBJ2-3	CAGSTSGGSDTQYF
TRBV7-9	TRBJ2-5	CASSLDGGVETQYF
TRBV9	TRBJ1-2	CASSGATGDYGYTF
TRBV11-2	TRBJ1-4	CASSLGQSNEKLFF
TRBV28	TRBJ2-1	CASIPGTGGRYEQFF
TRBV5-5	TRBJ2-1	CASSLDWPLYNEQFF
TRBV15	TRBJ2-1	CATSENPLNEQFF
TRBV28	TRBJ2-1	CASSLGQGTYNEQFF
TRBV5-6	TRBJ2-2	CASSPTGLVNTGELFF
TRBV7-6	TRBJ1-4	CASSLATGPNEKLFF
TRBV5-4	TRBJ2-3	CASSVPSGGADTQYF
TRBV18	TRBJ2-7	CASSELSGPNYEQYF
TRBV5-1	TRBJ2-4	CASSSGQGNIQYF
TRBV7-2	TRBJ2-5	CASSLDRKTQYF
TRBV7-9	TRBJ2-3	CASSSPQADTQYF
TRBV21-1	TRBJ2-5	CASGAGGKRVETQYF
TRBV11-1	TRBJ2-7	CASSLLRDMNYEQYF
TRBV2	TRBJ1-5	CASSPGTSKDF
TRBV2	TRBJ2-7	CASALARGEQYF
TRBV2	TRBJ1-1	CASRRQGANLSAFF
TRBV10-3	TRBJ2-5	CAISDARGQEETQYF
TRBV11-1	TRBJ2-4	CASSLGDRVKNIQYF